Each of the 18 T cell receptor beta chains below was sequenced from the same sample in a study of identical twins. TCRdb reprocessed the 5' RACE reads via MiXCR and lists one record per CDR3 protein. The sample records 1.5 million or so distinct CDR3 sequences, about 32% being singletons. The material sequenced was cord blood. Source of these receptors: a newborn girl in good health.

The genes are TRBV29-1 and TRBJ2-1, with 9 bases lining up with TRBD1. Judging by the DNA end, TRBJ2-7 fits better; the J call may be wrong. Germline CDR1 is SQVTM and CDR2 is ANQGSEA. The CDR3 extends over 17 amino acids. This CDR3 reads CSAGTGSLMSSYNEQYF. The DNA for the CDR3 is TGCAGCGCTGGGACAGGGTCCCTAATGAGCTCCTACAATGAGCAGTACTTC.

This clonotype was counted a few times. The chain uses TRBV27 and TRBJ1-5; D might be TRBD1 (6 bases). The CDR3 consists of 18 residues. V gave up 2 bases and J gave up 3 bases, with 20 bases separating them. Germline CDR1 MNHEY, CDR2 SMNVEV (reference sequence). The CDR3 is CASSLIVWGAGNNQPQHF. Written as DNA, the CDR3 is TGTGCCAGCAGTTTAATCGTCTGGGGGGCCGGGAACAATCAGCCCCAGCATTTT.

This clonotype occurred many times. V usage is TRBV28 and J usage is TRBJ2-7; tentative D call: TRBD2 (5 bases). Germline CDR1 and CDR2: MDHEN and SYDVKM. The germline V and J ends were trimmed by 6 bases and 5 bases, with 14 bases remaining between them. The CDR3 is 13 amino acids. CDR3 residues: CASRVLGRNEQYF. The DNA for the CDR3 is TGTGCCAGCAGGGTACTAGGTAGGAACGAGCAGTACTTC.

J is TRBJ2-1 and V is TRBV10-3; D unclear. The CDR3 is 13 residues long. Between the trimmed V and J ends, which lost 4 bases and 5 bases, there was a span of 9 bases. Germline CDR1 is ENHRY and CDR2 is SYGVKD. The CDR3 bases are TGTGCCATCAGTGGCTTACCTGACAATGAGCAGTTCTTC. Its protein product is CAISGLPDNEQFF.

The rearrangement links TRBV12-3 or TRBV12-4 to TRBJ1-1; TRBD1 aligns across 9 bases. This CDR3 spans 14 amino acids. Germline trimming cut 7 bases from V and 5 bases from J; bases unmatched to any gene: 8. The CDR3 sequence: CASTHRGRRTEAFF. For the CDR3, the DNA is TGTGCCAGCACCCACAGGGGGCGTCGGACTGAAGCTTTCTTT.

A word on this clonotype: A read error may explain this, as a much larger clone is one base away. The J gene is TRBJ2-7, the V gene TRBV20-1; 8 nucleotides agree with TRBD2. The germline V gene encodes CDR1 DFQATT and CDR2 SNEGSKA (reference sequence). CDR3 size: 13 residues. The CDR3 spells CSAAIAGRYGQYF. The CDR3 region has the DNA TGCAGTGCCGCGATAGCGGGACGGTACGGGCAGTACTTC.

This clonotype came up a few times. The chain is built from TRBV19 and TRBJ2-3, with D perhaps matching TRBD1 or TRBD2 (5 bases each). V gave up 7 bases and J gave up 5 bases, with 16 bases separating them. Germline CDR1 and CDR2: LNHDA and SQIVND (reference sequence). The CDR3 contains 14 residues. CDR3 nucleotide sequence: TGTGCCAGTAACATCGAGGGGCCCGGAGATACGCAGTATTTT. Its translation is CASNIEGPGDTQYF.

This chain links TRBV9 with TRBJ2-1, with a tentative D call TRBD1 (6 bases). V was pared by 1 base and J by 5 bases, with 13 bases between. Germline lookup yields CDR1 SGDLS and CDR2 YYNGEE. The CDR3 loop spans 15 amino acids. The CDR3 loop reads CASSVSPKGDNEQFF. The CDR3 nucleotides are TGTGCCAGCAGCGTATCCCCTAAGGGGGACAATGAGCAGTTCTTC.

V usage is TRBV4-2 and J usage is TRBJ2-1; tentatively, D is TRBD2 (5 bases). The CDR3 extends over 17 amino acids. The germline CDR1 and CDR2 sequences are LGHNA and YNFKEQ. Trimming pared 2 bases from V and 0 bases from J, leaving 14 bases between. The DNA for the CDR3 is TGTGCCAGCAGCCAACCTCTAGCTCAGATCTCCTACAATGAGCAGTTCTTC. It specifies CASSQPLAQISYNEQFF.

The chain's CDR3 is CASSHNPRDSPHYGYTF. CDR3 coding DNA: TGTGCCAGCAGTCATAACCCCCGGGACTCGCCCCACTATGGCTACACCTTC. The genes are TRBV6-2 or TRBV6-3 and TRBJ1-2; D possibly corresponds to TRBD1 (5 bases). Germline lookup yields CDR1 MNHEY and CDR2 SVGEGT. V shed 5 bases and J shed 3 bases, with 22 bases lying between them. The CDR3 consists of 17 residues.

This clonotype was seen ten or more times. At one boundary the junction diverges from the germline segment, which might be a read error. The gene calls are TRBV5-1 and TRBJ2-3; D is ambiguous. The germline V gene has CDR1 SGHRS and CDR2 YFSETQ. The CDR3 runs 13 residues. Here the CDR3 DNA reads TGTGCCAGCAGCTTAGTAGGGTCAGATACGCAGTATTTT. It specifies CASSLVGSDTQYF.

This clonotype occurred once. The V and J genes are TRBV18 and TRBJ2-1; D is unclear. Germline V CDR1 and CDR2: KGHSH, LQKENI. This CDR3 is built from 15 residues. V gave up 2 bases and J gave up 0 bases, with 8 bases separating them. This CDR3 reads CASSPMAGSYNEQFF. The CDR3 nucleotides read TGTGCCAGCTCACCAATGGCTGGCTCCTACAATGAGCAGTTCTTC.

The chain combines TRBV3-1 with TRBJ2-1; no clear D. V gave up 4 bases and J gave up 6 bases, with 13 bases separating them. The CDR3 spans 14 residues. Looked up from germline, CDR1 is LGHDT and CDR2 is YNNKEL (reference sequence). CDR3 in DNA: TGTGCCAGCAGCCCGACCCCAAGAGCCAATGAGCAGTTCTTC. Protein sequence: CASSPTPRANEQFF.

The gene calls are TRBV6-5 and TRBJ1-4; D possibly corresponds to TRBD1 (5 bases). V was shortened by 2 bases and J by 3 bases, with 13 bases between the two germline ends. Germline lookup yields CDR1 MNHEY and CDR2 SVGAGI. This CDR3 has 16 amino acids. CDR3 residues: CASSYRVGGANEKLFF. The DNA of the CDR3 is TGTGCCAGCAGTTACAGGGTCGGGGGGGCTAATGAAAAACTGTTTTTT.

The V call is TRBV10-2, the J call TRBJ2-5; no reliable D call. The J call may not be correct, given that the DNA end is closer to TRBJ2-7. The germline gives CDR1 WSHSY, CDR2 SAAADI. The CDR3 extends over 13 amino acids. CDR3 nucleotide sequence: TGCGCCAGCAGTCCAGCGTTTGCCTACGAGCAGTACTTC. Translation: CASSPAFAYEQYF.

This clonotype was detected a few times. This rearrangement joins TRBV12-3 or TRBV12-4 to TRBJ1-1, with TRBD1 as a possible D gene (6 bases). V was trimmed by 7 bases and J by 4 bases, leaving 19 bases between them. This CDR3 spans 15 amino acids. The CDR3 reads CASTRNVGGPTEAFF. The CDR3, as DNA: TGTGCCAGCACCAGGAACGTGGGGGGGCCCACTGAAGCTTTCTTT.

The chain links TRBV2 to TRBJ2-1, with D perhaps given as TRBD1 or TRBD2 (6 bases each). V was pared by 2 bases and J by 0 bases, with 8 bases between. The CDR3 is 15 residues long. The germline V gene has CDR1 SNHLY and CDR2 FYNNEI. This CDR3 reads CASSERGASYNEQFF. In DNA form, the CDR3 reads TGTGCCAGCAGTGAAAGGGGGGCCTCCTACAATGAGCAGTTCTTC.

This clonotype appeared a single time. The rearrangement uses TRBV4-2 and TRBJ2-1; a weak D match, TRBD2 (6 bases). The J call may be incorrect, as the DNA end agrees better with TRBJ2-7. The germline V gene encodes CDR1 LGHNA and CDR2 YNFKEQ. The CDR3 extends over 16 amino acids. This chain's CDR3 is CASSQGRGPSYNEQYF. The CDR3 DNA reads TGTGCCAGCAGCCAAGGGCGGGGCCCGTCCTACAATGAGCAGTACTTC.